The following is a T cell receptor beta chain sequence with its context. The sample's time point: pretreatment peripheral blood. V shed 1 base and J shed 3 bases, with 13 bases lying between them. Germline CDR1 LNHDA, CDR2 SQIVND (reference sequence). This CDR3 contains 16 residues. The sample belongs to a study of PD-L1 blockade in urothelial cancer. The data were produced by immunoSEQ multiplex PCR, yet TCRdb's version contains in-frame clones alone and is incomplete. Of some 74,000 clones in the sample, about 82% were seen once. The rearrangement joins TRBV19 to TRBJ1-5; D possibly corresponds to TRBD1 (5 bases). This receptor was identified in a man in his forties with urothelial cancer. The input for sequencing was PBMCs, taken around atezolizumab (anti-PD-L1) treatment. The CDR3 reads CASSIGREALNQPQHF. The DNA of the CDR3 is TGTGCCAGTAGTATAGGCAGGGAGGCCCTCAATCAGCCCCAGCATTTT.